This T cell receptor (beta chain) originates from a study of blood T cells in healthy people across ages (dated by TCRdb to 2015 to 2017). Background on the whole study: In model experiments, template switching captured roughly one uniquely barcoded TCR beta cDNA molecule for every two T cells. The donors were divided into four age groups: young (average around 16 years), middle-aged (approximately 39), aged (roughly 60) and long-lived (roughly 86). For two donors (one aged 18 to 29 and one aged 80 or older), the study analyzed two additional independent replicas of 1 million unique cDNA reads from the same blood draw. To track age-related changes in TCR beta repertoire diversity, the study relied on deep sequencing normalized with unique cDNA molecular identifiers. To avoid experimental bias, donors of different ages were distributed randomly across sequencing lanes.

Results and caveats for the whole study, not just this receptor: As age increased, observed TCR beta diversity per million T cells dropped in a roughly linear way, and a significant reduction was already evident by age roughly 36. Because profiling used bulk unsorted PBMCs, naive and antigen-experienced compartments could not be compared conclusively. Estimates of total diversity from one million sequenced T cells were regarded as lower bounds and underestimates. The percentage of naive T cells measured by flow cytometry correlated strongly with observed TCR beta diversity. Compared with the aged group, more naive CD4+ T cells, fewer expanded clones and increased TCR diversity were shown by the long-lived group, suggesting age selection. Because donor CMV infection status was unknown, age-related changes in expanded clonotypes were potentially confounded.

This clonotype was observed a few times. The target of this receptor is not known. There are no base qualities to consult, and no much larger clone falls within one base. The method was 5' RACE. Sequencing was carried out with an Illumina HiSeq 2500. A second PCR of roughly 6 to 12 cycles was run with a J-beta primer mix and a sample-barcoded 5' primer. A unique molecular identifier was introduced onto each TCR beta cDNA molecule by a template-switch 5' adaptor carrying 12 random nucleotides. Each sample yielded at least 3 million CDR3-containing paired-end reads. First-strand cDNA was synthesized from all RNA with the Mint cDNA synthesis kit, primed by a TRBC-specific oligonucleotide. Following uracil-DNA glycosylase treatment, a first 18-cycle PCR with universal primers M1SS and BC2_uni_R was performed on all cDNA. The paper's processing steps were these. For normalization, 1 million high-quality reads, each with a distinct molecular identifier, were randomly selected from each sample. Instead of being binned into consensus sequences, reads with shared molecular identifiers were discarded. MiTCR, set to a Q25 quality threshold and the strictest error-elimination algorithm, was used for CDR3 identification, clonotype clustering and error correction. A nonparametric unseen species model using Euler transformation provided a lower-bound estimate of total TCR beta diversity. TCRdb itself trimmed the public reads at Q25 with fastp, ran MiXCR and retained productive beta chains. Every CDR3 protein is listed once, alongside the most common genes and DNA of its rows. These V and J calls derive from TCRdb rather than the authors' analysis. The sample table holds more than 650,000 distinct CDR3 sequences, of which approximately 22% were seen once. The ten largest clones represent around a fifth of the sample.

Donors were a few dozen systemically healthy Caucasian individuals from Russia aged roughly 6 to 95 years. Around 9.8 milliliters of peripheral blood were collected from each donor into EDTA-treated Vacutainer tubes. Ficoll-Paque density-gradient centrifugation was used to isolate PBMCs, with at least 7 million per sample. Trizol reagent was used to extract total RNA from the PBMCs, yielding at least 6 micrograms per sample. Naive CD45RAhigh/CD27high T cell percentages were measured by flow cytometry on a PBMC aliquot from every donor. In the germline V gene (reference sequence), CDR1 corresponds to DFQATT and CDR2 to SNEGSKA. The germline ends are 19 bases apart after V is trimmed by 3 bases and J by 0 bases. Its CDR3 holds 17 amino acids, cysteine through phenylalanine. CDR3 DNA is the only sequence kept; it has 51 bases, read in frame from the first base.

This sequence uses TRBV20-1 and TRBJ2-3; the D gene is possibly TRBD1, with 5 bases matching. This sequence originates from a man in his 70s in good health. Sequenced sample: blood. In nucleotides, the sequence is TGCAGTGCTAGGGGCTTCAGGGAACATCCCAGCACAGATACGCAGTATTTT. Translation gives CSARGFREHPSTDTQYF.